The 23 T cell receptor beta chains below were found in one sample sequenced in a study of blood T cell repertoires in COVID-19 (TCRdb year 2020). The library came from the immunoSEQ multiplex PCR assay. TCRdb stores this immuneACCESS table with in-frame sequences only. Part of the clones is absent; in the studies checked, under half of the shortfall reflects unresolved V genes, and no reason is known for the rest. Here the sample has some 260,000 clones; 88% occur a single time. The ten most abundant clones make up roughly 10% of the sample. Sequencing was performed on peripheral blood. Every receptor here comes from a woman aged 65 to 85 with COVID-19, enrolled during active disease.

The J gene is TRBJ2-3, the V gene TRBV9, with D possibly TRBD1 on 5 matching bases. Trimming pared 0 bases from V and 6 bases from J, leaving 11 bases between. This CDR3 comprises 14 residues. The germline gives CDR1 SGDLS, CDR2 YYNGEE. In DNA, the CDR3 is TGTGCCAGCAGCGTAGTAGGGGCCGGGGATACGCAGTATTTT. It translates to CASSVVGAGDTQYF.

This clone was observed once. The chain links TRBV18 to TRBJ1-1, with no clear D. Germline CDR1 KGHSH, CDR2 LQKENI. There are 16 residues in the CDR3. With 1 base removed from V and 4 bases from J, the gap between germline ends came to 16 bases. The CDR3 reads CASSPQTTEAFTEAFF. The CDR3 DNA reads TGTGCCAGCTCACCACAGACTACGGAGGCATTCACTGAAGCTTTCTTT.

V and J are TRBV13 and TRBJ2-7; TRBD1 agrees at 9 bases. The germline gives CDR1 PRHDT, CDR2 FYEKMQ (reference sequence). V lost 6 bases to trimming and J lost 5 bases; unmatched junction nucleotides: 11. The CDR3 length is 15 residues. The CDR3 reads CASSLNRGRRNEQYF. Written as DNA, the CDR3 is TGTGCCAGCAGTTTGAACAGGGGGCGCAGAAACGAGCAGTACTTC. The full variable domain, its missing parts supplied by reference TRBV13 and TRBJ2-7, is AAGVIQSPRHLIKEKRETATLKCYPIPRHDTVYWYQQGPGQDPQFLISFYEKMQSDKGSIPDRFSAQQFSDYHSELNMSSLELGDSALYFCASSLNRGRRNEQYFGPGTRLTVT.

The rearrangement links TRBV24-1 to TRBJ2-7; 9 bases fit TRBD2. The CDR3 consists of 15 residues. V trimming: 5 bases; J trimming: 0 bases; junction bases outside the gene matches: 4. Germline V gene sequence: CDR1 KGHDR, CDR2 SFDVKD. The CDR3 sequence: CATSGYSGSSYEQYF. The CDR3 nucleotides are TGTGCCACCAGTGGTTATAGCGGGAGCTCCTACGAGCAGTACTTC.

The chain uses TRBV5-1 and TRBJ2-6, with TRBD2 matching 7 bases. The CDR3 spans 21 residues. CDR1 is SGHRS, CDR2 YFSETQ, per germline. Trimming removed 0 bases from V and 2 bases from J; junction bases left unmatched: 17. CDR3 bases: TGCGCCAGCAGCTTGGCCCCACTTAGCGGGCCCCGGCCTACTGGGGCCAACGTCCTGACTTTC. Amino acid sequence: CASSLAPLSGPRPTGANVLTF.

The J gene is TRBJ1-1, the V gene TRBV12-3 or TRBV12-4; no firm D call. This CDR3 has 13 amino acids. Trimming shortened V by 1 base and J by 3 bases, and 6 bases separated the two germline ends. In DNA, the CDR3 is TGTGCCAGCAGTTTAGGCACTCACACTGAAGCTTTCTTT. This gives the protein CASSLGTHTEAFF.

The chain couples TRBV27 to TRBJ2-3; 8 bases agree with TRBD2. V was clipped by 6 bases and J by 4 bases; unmatched bases: 15. This CDR3 spans 17 amino acids. Germline-derived CDR1 and CDR2 are MNHEY and SMNVEV (reference sequence). The CDR3 coding sequence is TGTGCCAGCAGCCCCGGGACTAGGGGGGTTGGGGCAGATACGCAGTATTTT. Translated: CASSPGTRGVGADTQYF.

V gene TRBV27 combines with J gene TRBJ2-4; 10 positions match TRBD1. This CDR3 is built from 14 residues. Germline CDR1 and CDR2: MNHEY and SMNVEV (reference sequence). V was pared by 3 bases and J by 6 bases, with 2 bases of the junction left unmatched. The chain's CDR3 is CASSLTGGINIQYF. The CDR3 coding sequence is TGTGCCAGCAGTTTGACAGGGGGCATAAACATTCAGTACTTC.

The V call is TRBV28, the J call TRBJ1-5, with 7 bases that match TRBD1. The ends lost 3 bases at V and 0 bases at J; junction bases unmatched: 11. This CDR3 has 18 residues. Germline CDR1 reads MDHEN; CDR2 reads SYDVKM. In DNA form, the CDR3 reads TGTGCCAGCAGTTTTCTAGTGACAGGGCCTTATAGCAATCAGCCCCAGCATTTT. This codes for CASSFLVTGPYSNQPQHF.

This rearrangement joins TRBV15 to TRBJ2-1; 9 bases line up with TRBD1. V lost 6 bases, J lost 3 bases, and 3 bases stayed unmatched. The CDR3 loop spans 14 amino acids. Germline V lookup: CDR1 LNHNV, CDR2 YYDKDF (reference sequence). CDR3: CATSRQGVYNEQFF. As DNA, the CDR3 is TGTGCCACCAGTAGACAGGGGGTCTACAATGAGCAGTTCTTC.

This chain links TRBV3-1 (or the pseudogene TRBV3-2) with TRBJ1-4, with a tentative D call TRBD1 (6 bases). In germline, CDR1 is LGHDT, CDR2 YNNKEL (reference sequence). The CDR3 sequence is 14 residues long. Trimming cost V 5 bases and J 7 bases, with 14 bases left between them. DNA for the CDR3: TGTGCCAGCAGCGGGACAAACCCTAGTGAAAAACTGTTTTTT. This gives the protein CASSGTNPSEKLFF.

The CDR3 loop reads CASSAGTEPSISYEQYF. The DNA for the CDR3 is TGCGCCAGCAGCGCCGGGACAGAGCCATCGATTTCCTACGAGCAGTACTTC. The chain recombines TRBV5-1 with TRBJ2-7, with TRBD1 identical over 7 bases. The CDR3 contains 17 residues. Trimming took 4 bases from V and 1 from J; bases not matched to a gene: 14. CDR1 is SGHRS, CDR2 YFSETQ, per germline.

As concerns this clone: A junction boundary mismatches the germline segment, possibly from a read error. The genes are TRBV7-7 and TRBJ2-1, with TRBD1 as a possible D gene (5 bases). Germline lookup yields CDR1 SSHAT and CDR2 FNYEAQ (reference sequence). The CDR3 covers 13 residues. The CDR3 sequence: CASSLGADNEQFF. The CDR3 nucleotides read TGTGCTAGCAGCTTAGGGGCTGATAATGAGCAGTTCTTC.

The chain uses TRBV6-2 or TRBV6-3 and TRBJ2-1; TRBD2 agrees at 7 bases. V lost 0 bases to trimming and J lost 10 bases; unmatched junction nucleotides: 12. This CDR3 has 16 residues. Germline V CDR1 and CDR2: MNHEY, SVGEGT. The CDR3 is CASSYSPPGGEGEQFF. The CDR3 DNA reads TGTGCCAGCAGTTACTCCCCTCCTGGGGGGGAGGGCGAGCAGTTCTTC.

This chain uses TRBV29-1 with TRBJ1-2; D remains unclear. The germline V gene encodes CDR1 SQVTM and CDR2 ANQGSEA. Trimming left V 0 bases short and J 8 bases short, with 7 bases between. The CDR3 contains 11 residues. CDR3 DNA: TGCAGCGTTGAAGAGAATGGCGGCTACACCTTC. Its translation is CSVEENGGYTF. Full variable domain (missing parts from reference TRBV29-1 and TRBJ1-2): SAVISQKPSRDICQRGTSLTIQCQVDSQVTMMFWYRQQPGQSLTLIATANQGSEATYESGFVIDKFPISRPNLTFSTLTVSNMSPEDSSIYLCSVEENGGYTFGSGTRLTVV.

This chain uses TRBV28 with TRBJ1-2, with TRBD1 matching over 8 bases. Trimming cost V 10 bases and J 4 bases; bases outside gene matches: 11. The germline gives CDR1 MDHEN, CDR2 SYDVKM. CDR3 size: 14 residues. The CDR3 is CAIHSTGAGYGYTF. For the CDR3, the DNA is TGTGCCATCCATTCGACAGGGGCGGGCTATGGCTACACCTTC.

The rearrangement joins TRBV2 to TRBJ1-1; weak D call: TRBD1 (6 bases). Per germline, CDR1 SNHLY and CDR2 FYNNEI. This CDR3 region has 15 residues. Trimming removed 5 bases from V and 0 bases from J, with 13 bases in between. The CDR3: CASSQTGTLNTEAFF. In DNA form, the CDR3 reads TGTGCCAGCAGTCAAACCGGGACATTGAACACTGAAGCTTTCTTT.

This chain joins TRBV28 and TRBJ2-7; the match to TRBD1 covers 9 bases. This CDR3 region has 14 residues. From germline, CDR1 is MDHEN and CDR2 SYDVKM. With 8 bases clipped from V and 4 bases from J, the junction kept 9 bases outside the gene matches. The CDR3: CASWPGQGPYEQYF. The CDR3 DNA is TGTGCCAGCTGGCCGGGACAGGGCCCTTACGAGCAGTACTTC.

This clone was detected only a few times. The chain joins TRBV11-2 to TRBJ1-2; 7 bases fit TRBD1. From germline, CDR1 is SGHAT and CDR2 FQNNGV. The CDR3 runs 14 residues. With V trimmed by 5 bases and J by 5 bases, 8 bases remained unmatched. This chain's CDR3 is CASSPGQSNYGYTF. The CDR3 bases are TGTGCCAGCAGCCCGGGACAGTCCAATTATGGCTACACCTTC.

The rearrangement links TRBV12-3 or TRBV12-4 to TRBJ2-3; 9 bases line up with TRBD2. The junction had 3 bases not matched to a gene; V was cut back by 8 bases and J by 3 bases. The CDR3 covers 13 residues. The CDR3 DNA reads as TGTGCCAGCCGTAGCGGGAGTACAGATACGCAGTATTTT. Encoded protein: CASRSGSTDTQYF.

This chain links TRBV9 with TRBJ2-7, with 7 bases aligning to TRBD2. V dropped 4 bases and J dropped 3; count of bases not matched to a gene: 4. The CDR3 is made up of 13 amino acids. The germline gives CDR1 SGDLS, CDR2 YYNGEE. CDR3 in DNA: TGTGCCAGCAGCAGGGGAGGGGACTACGAGCAGTACTTC. Residues: CASSRGGDYEQYF.

The rearrangement uses TRBV27 and TRBJ1-6; D unclear. CDR3 size: 15 residues. In germline, CDR1 is MNHEY, CDR2 SMNVEV (reference sequence). V dropped 8 bases and J dropped 0 bases, with 11 bases sitting between them. CDR3 DNA sequence: TGTGCCAGCCGCCGTGATAGCTCCTATAATTCACCCCTCCACTTT. It codes for CASRRDSSYNSPLHF.

The chain has TRBV27 and TRBJ1-4, with 10 nucleotides matching TRBD1. The CDR3 is made up of 16 amino acids. V lost 3 bases and J lost 5; bases outside the gene matches: 6. The germline V gene encodes CDR1 MNHEY and CDR2 SMNVEV (reference sequence). The chain's CDR3 is CASSFNMGQGNEKLFF. DNA for the CDR3: TGTGCCAGCAGTTTTAATATGGGACAGGGGAATGAAAAACTGTTTTTT.